What follows describes a single T cell receptor beta chain. The antigen is undetermined. These data belong to a study of cytotoxic CD8 clonotypes in ibrutinib-treated CLL. Study-wide findings and caveats: Baseline levels were approached again at progression, after clonality had risen at ibrutinib response.

Sequencing used immunoSEQ multiplex PCR; TCRdb keeps in-frame clones, though not all of them. The table shows 7,900 or so clones, with under 85% occurring only once. The CDR3 spans 13 residues. V was shortened by 4 bases and J by 10 bases, with 11 bases between the two germline ends. Per germline, CDR1 MNHEY and CDR2 SMNVEV (reference sequence). PBMCs were cryopreserved, and roughly 2.1 micrograms of genomic DNA from them went into TCR beta libraries. The chain employs TRBV27 and TRBJ1-6, with no clear D. The starting material was PBMCs, obtained before ibrutinib treatment. The sequence was obtained from a human donor with chronic lymphocytic leukemia. The DNA for the CDR3 is TGTGCCAGCAGTTACCGTCGGGAATCACCCCTCCACTTT. Translating gives CASSYRRESPLHF.